This section outlines one TCR beta chain sequence together with its context. Some clones are missing from TCRdb's copy, which holds only in-frame ones; the method was immunoSEQ multiplex PCR. The sample contains about 160,000 clones, about 80% of which appear only once. The sample belongs to a study of blood T cell repertoires in COVID-19. This CDR3 spans 15 amino acids. The V and J ends lost 3 bases and 1 base, in that order; junction bases with no gene match: 4. Germline values: CDR1 MNHEY, CDR2 SMNVEV (reference sequence). The TCR originated in an older woman who had recovered from COVID-19. Sequencing was done on a sample of PBMCs or T cells enriched from blood (not recorded which). This sequence joins TRBV27 and TRBJ1-1; 8 bases match TRBD1. The CDR3 nucleotides are TGTGCCAGCAGTTTGTATGGACAGGGGAACACTGAAGCTTTCTTT. It is translated as CASSLYGQGNTEAFF.